This T cell receptor (beta chain) was recovered during a study of cytomegalovirus exposure and HLA in healthy donors. Overall study results and limits: Later on, an analysis showed TCR association rates differing by HLA locus, with DRB1 the most and HLA-C the fewest.

As to this clone: What it binds is not known.

Amplification used 60 Vbeta primers and 13 Jbeta primers. TCRdb keeps only in-frame clones here, not all; method: immunoSEQ multiplex PCR. The data show about 120,000 clones, around 80% seen once. Sample: PBMCs. This clonotype was sampled from a female donor in good health and CMV-seropositive.

This CDR3 is CAWLAGSTDTQYF. CDR3 sequence (DNA): TGTGCCTGGCTCGCCGGGAGCACAGATACGCAGTATTTT. The chain has TRBV30 and TRBJ2-3, with D unclear. Germline assignment: CDR1 GTSNPN and CDR2 SVGIG (reference sequence). This CDR3 is 13 amino acids long. Trimming pared 5 bases from V and 0 bases from J, leaving 9 bases between. Full variable domain (rest looked up from reference TRBV30 and TRBJ2-3): SQTIHQWPATLVQPVGSPLSLECTVEGTSNPNLYWYRQAAGRGLQLLFYSVGIGQISSEVPQNLSASRPQDRQFILSSKKLLLSDSGFYLCAWLAGSTDTQYFGPGTRLTVL.